This is a list of T cell receptor beta chains from one sample in a study of T cell responses to AZD1222 COVID-19 vaccine. Sequencing was performed with immunoSEQ multiplex PCR; in TCRdb, only in-frame clones are kept and a portion is missing. The sample shows around 110,000 clones, approximately 83% of them seen only once. The source material was peripheral blood, sampled on day 0 of MenACWY control vaccination. The receptor source for this set is an adult in good health. Both conserved end residues are part of each CDR3. Each record gives: J gene, clone size, D gene, V gene, CDR3 protein, CDR3 DNA. D genes are given only for firm matches. A row's size may be missing; if present it is once, few, many or a size class.

J: TRBJ1-5; size: NA; D: TRBD1; V: TRBV19; CDR3: CASSIRDRIKPQHF; DNA: TGTGCCAGTAGCATTAGGGACAGGATAAAGCCCCAGCATTTT
J: TRBJ2-7; size: NA; D: NA; V: TRBV18; CDR3: CASSPGSPAYEQYF; DNA: TGTGCCAGCTCACCAGGGTCCCCGGCCTACGAGCAGTACTTC
J: TRBJ2-7; size: NA; D: TRBD2; V: TRBV28; CDR3: CASSWLAGRYEQYF; DNA: TGTGCCAGCAGTTGGCTAGCGGGGAGATACGAGCAGTACTTC
J: TRBJ2-1; size: NA; D: TRBD2; V: TRBV7-9; CDR3: CASSPPRAGGGGAHNEQFF; DNA: TGTGCCAGCAGCCCCCCCCGGGCCGGAGGCGGGGGAGCACACAATGAGCAGTTCTTC
J: TRBJ1-2; size: NA; D: NA; V: TRBV15; CDR3: CATWGPDGYTF; DNA: TGTGCCACCTGGGGACCGGATGGCTACACCTTC
J: TRBJ2-1; size: NA; D: NA; V: TRBV7-6; CDR3: CASSPTGTTTGREQFF; DNA: TGTGCCAGCAGCCCGACGGGCACTACTACAGGGCGTGAGCAGTTCTTC
J: TRBJ2-1; size: NA; D: TRBD2; V: TRBV2; CDR3: CASRDPGREEQFF; DNA: TGTGCCAGCCGGGACCCGGGGAGGGAGGAGCAGTTCTTC
J: TRBJ2-5; size: NA; D: NA; V: TRBV5-1; CDR3: CASSYSRRQQETQYF; DNA: TGCGCCAGCAGCTATTCCAGGCGGCAACAAGAGACCCAGTACTTC
J: TRBJ1-1; size: NA; D: TRBD1; V: TRBV5-1; CDR3: CASSSGQGRLAFF; DNA: TGCGCCAGCAGCTCGGGACAGGGGCGCCTCGCTTTCTTT
J: TRBJ1-5; size: NA; D: NA; V: TRBV18; CDR3: CASSPAGIYSNQPQHF; DNA: TGTGCCAGCTCACCAGCAGGGATCTATAGCAATCAGCCCCAGCATTTT
J: TRBJ2-3; size: NA; D: NA; V: TRBV7-2; CDR3: CASSTTRDTQYF; DNA: TGTGCCAGCAGCACGACAAGAGATACGCAGTATTTT
J: TRBJ1-6; size: once; D: NA; V: TRBV28; CDR3: CASSPQSSSYNSPLHF; DNA: TGTGCCAGCAGTCCACAGTCCAGCTCCTATAATTCACCCCTCCACTTT
J: TRBJ1-1; size: once; D: NA; V: TRBV19; CDR3: CASSLYRTVNTEAFF; DNA: TGTGCCAGTAGTCTGTACCGGACGGTAAACACTGAAGCTTTCTTT
J: TRBJ1-1; size: NA; D: TRBD1; V: TRBV6-5; CDR3: CASRQGGEAFF; DNA: TGTGCCAGCAGACAGGGGGGTGAAGCTTTCTTT
J: TRBJ1-6; size: NA; D: NA; V: TRBV6-5; CDR3: CASSRTVYNSPLHF; DNA: TGTGCCAGCAGCCGGACGGTTTATAATTCACCCCTCCACTTT
J: TRBJ1-5; size: NA; D: NA; V: TRBV28; CDR3: CASSLSAGSNQPQHF; DNA: TGTGCCAGCAGTTTATCCGCAGGGAGCAATCAGCCCCAGCATTTT
J: TRBJ1-1; size: NA; D: NA; V: TRBV18; CDR3: CASSRDMNTEAFF; DNA: TGTGCCAGCTCACGAGACATGAACACTGAAGCTTTCTTT
J: TRBJ2-2; size: once; D: TRBD1; V: TRBV6-4; CDR3: CASSDSTGSGELFF; DNA: TGTGCCAGCAGTGACTCGACAGGGTCCGGGGAGCTGTTTTTT
J: TRBJ2-7; size: NA; D: NA; V: TRBV29-1; CDR3: CSVVTIQGAEQYF; DNA: TGCAGCGTTGTTACAATCCAGGGTGCCGAGCAGTACTTC
J: TRBJ2-7; size: NA; D: TRBD1; V: TRBV10-1; CDR3: CASSEPGQGRDEQYF; DNA: TGCGCCAGCAGTGAGCCGGGACAGGGGCGGGACGAGCAGTACTTC
J: TRBJ1-2; size: NA; D: NA; V: TRBV2; CDR3: CASSVVQGSNYGYTF; DNA: TGTGCCAGCAGTGTGGTACAGGGTTCTAACTATGGCTACACCTTC
J: TRBJ2-7; size: NA; D: TRBD1; V: TRBV28; CDR3: CASSSGGPYYEQYF; DNA: TGTGCCAGCAGTTCAGGGGGTCCTTATTACGAGCAGTACTTC
J: TRBJ1-4; size: NA; D: TRBD1; V: TRBV14; CDR3: CASSHLTGMKEKLFF; DNA: TGTGCCAGCAGCCACCTGACAGGGATGAAGGAAAAACTGTTTTTT
J: TRBJ1-1; size: NA; D: NA; V: TRBV7-2; CDR3: CASSNGRNTEAFF; DNA: TGTGCCAGCAGTAACGGGCGGAACACTGAAGCTTTCTTT
J: TRBJ2-5; size: NA; D: TRBD2; V: TRBV5-1; CDR3: CASSLTLGGVGETQYF; DNA: TGCGCCAGCAGCTTAACCCTGGGGGGGGTTGGAGAGACCCAGTACTTC
J: TRBJ2-6; size: NA; D: NA; V: TRBV19; CDR3: CASSPFSGHTGANVLTF; DNA: TGTGCCAGTAGTCCTTTCAGCGGGCATACTGGGGCCAACGTCCTGACTTTC
J: TRBJ1-2; size: NA; D: NA; V: TRBV7-6; CDR3: CASSLSEGGGYTF; DNA: TGTGCCAGCAGCTTAAGCGAAGGCGGTGGCTACACCTTC
J: TRBJ1-2; size: NA; D: NA; V: TRBV9; CDR3: CASSVDYGGGYTF; DNA: TGTGCCAGCAGCGTTGATTATGGGGGTGGCTACACCTTC
J: TRBJ1-6; size: NA; D: TRBD1; V: TRBV10-1; CDR3: CASSPLRQGAKSPLHF; DNA: TGCGCCAGCAGTCCTCTAAGACAGGGGGCCAAGTCACCCCTCCACTTT
J: TRBJ2-7; size: NA; D: TRBD1; V: TRBV7-2; CDR3: CASSLAGTVYEQYF; DNA: TGTGCCAGCAGCTTAGCTGGGACAGTCTACGAGCAGTACTTC
J: TRBJ1-2; size: NA; D: TRBD1; V: TRBV29-1; CDR3: CSVTGGENGYTF; DNA: TGCAGCGTTACAGGGGGCGAGAATGGCTACACCTTC
J: TRBJ1-4; size: NA; D: TRBD1; V: TRBV6-5; CDR3: CASRTVGTVDEKLFF; DNA: TGTGCCAGCAGGACCGTCGGGACAGTAGATGAAAAACTGTTTTTT
J: TRBJ1-4; size: NA; D: NA; V: TRBV7-2; CDR3: CASSPKVATNEKLFF; DNA: TGTGCCAGCAGCCCGAAAGTTGCAACTAATGAAAAACTGTTTTTT
J: TRBJ1-2; size: NA; D: TRBD1; V: TRBV28; CDR3: CASSPLGTEINYGYTF; DNA: TGTGCCAGCAGTCCTCTGGGGACAGAAATTAACTATGGCTACACCTTC
J: TRBJ1-1; size: NA; D: NA; V: TRBV5-1; CDR3: CASSLDLNTEAFF; DNA: TGCGCCAGCAGCCTAGATTTGAACACTGAAGCTTTCTTT
J: TRBJ2-3; size: NA; D: NA; V: TRBV28; CDR3: CASSFQGPRSDTQYF; DNA: TGTGCCAGCAGTTTCCAGGGTCCGAGGTCAGATACGCAGTATTTT
J: TRBJ2-7; size: NA; D: NA; V: TRBV7-3; CDR3: CASSSGLSTEQYF; DNA: TGTGCCAGCAGCTCCGGACTATCTACGGAGCAGTACTTC
J: TRBJ2-5; size: NA; D: NA; V: TRBV2; CDR3: CASSRGPGGETQYF; DNA: TGTGCCAGCAGCCGCGGACCCGGGGGAGAGACCCAGTACTTC
J: TRBJ1-5; size: few; D: NA; V: TRBV12-3/TRBV12-4; CDR3: CASSSGGIQPQHF; DNA: TGTGCCAGCAGCTCCGGGGGTATTCAGCCCCAGCATTTT
J: TRBJ1-3; size: NA; D: NA; V: TRBV9; CDR3: CASSVDIAFGNTIYF; DNA: TGTGCCAGCAGCGTAGACATAGCCTTCGGAAACACCATATATTTT
J: TRBJ1-4; size: NA; D: NA; V: TRBV9; CDR3: CASSVDGGLWGDEKLFF; DNA: TGTGCCAGCAGCGTAGATGGTGGGTTATGGGGCGATGAAAAACTGTTTTTT